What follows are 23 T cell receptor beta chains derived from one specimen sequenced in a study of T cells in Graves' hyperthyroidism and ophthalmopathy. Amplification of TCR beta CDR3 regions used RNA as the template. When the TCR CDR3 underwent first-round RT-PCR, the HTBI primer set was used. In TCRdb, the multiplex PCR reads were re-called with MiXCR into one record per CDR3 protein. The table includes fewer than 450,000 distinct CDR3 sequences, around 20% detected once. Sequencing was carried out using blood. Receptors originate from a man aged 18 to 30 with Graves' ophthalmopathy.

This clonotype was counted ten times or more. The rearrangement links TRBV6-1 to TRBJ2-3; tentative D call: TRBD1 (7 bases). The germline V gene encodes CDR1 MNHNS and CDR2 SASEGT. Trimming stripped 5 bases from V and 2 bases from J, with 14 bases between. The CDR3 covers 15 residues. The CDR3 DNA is TGTGCCAGCAGTCGACAGGGAGGCTACACAGATACGCAGTATTTT. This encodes CASSRQGGYTDTQYF.

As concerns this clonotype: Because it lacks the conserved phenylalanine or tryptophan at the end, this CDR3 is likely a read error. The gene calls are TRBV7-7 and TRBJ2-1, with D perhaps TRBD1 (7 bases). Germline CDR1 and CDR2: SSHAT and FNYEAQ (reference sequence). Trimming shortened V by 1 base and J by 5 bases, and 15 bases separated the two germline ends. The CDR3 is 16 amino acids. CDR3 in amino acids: CASSLGWRGRDNEQFL. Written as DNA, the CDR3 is TGTGCCAGCAGCTTAGGGTGGAGGGGGCGGGACAATGAGCAGTTCCTC.

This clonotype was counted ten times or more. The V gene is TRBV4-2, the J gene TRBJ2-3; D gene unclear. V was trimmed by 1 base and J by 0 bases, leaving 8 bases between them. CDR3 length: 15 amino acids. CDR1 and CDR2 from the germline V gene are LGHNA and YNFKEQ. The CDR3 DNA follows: TGTGCCAGCAGCCAAGTAACCCCTAGCACAGATACGCAGTATTTT. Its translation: CASSQVTPSTDTQYF.

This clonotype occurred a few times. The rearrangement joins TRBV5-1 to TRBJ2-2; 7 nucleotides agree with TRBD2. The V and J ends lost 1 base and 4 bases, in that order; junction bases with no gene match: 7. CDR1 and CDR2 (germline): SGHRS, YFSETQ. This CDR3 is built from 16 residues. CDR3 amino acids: CASSLLSGEGTGELFF. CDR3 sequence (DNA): TGCGCCAGCAGCTTGTTATCCGGGGAGGGCACCGGGGAGCTGTTTTTT.

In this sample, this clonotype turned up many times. The CDR3 region has the DNA TGTGCCAGCAGCTTTGGTAGCGATGAGCAGTTCTTC. Translating it yields CASSFGSDEQFF. The chain recombines TRBV5-6 with TRBJ2-1, with D possibly being TRBD2 (5 bases). V was shortened by 2 bases and J by 8 bases, with 8 bases between the two germline ends. The CDR3 covers 12 residues. The germline V gene has CDR1 SGHDT and CDR2 YYEEEE.

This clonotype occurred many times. CDR3 amino acids: CASSVEGGTEAFF. The CDR3 DNA sequence: TGTGCCAGCAGCGTTGAGGGGGGGACTGAAGCTTTCTTT. The chain employs TRBV9 and TRBJ1-1; D is possibly TRBD1 (6 bases). The germline CDR1 and CDR2 sequences are SGDLS and YYNGEE. The V end was cut by 2 bases, the J end by 5 bases, with 10 bases between. The CDR3 runs to 13 residues.

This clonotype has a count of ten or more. CDR3 in amino acids: CASSLDRRGEKLFF. CDR3 bases: TGTGCCAGCTCCCTCGACAGGAGAGGAGAAAAACTGTTTTTT. The chain is built from TRBV18 and TRBJ1-4; perhaps TRBD1 as D (6 bases). Germline V CDR1 and CDR2: KGHSH, LQKENI. V lost 6 bases and J lost 8, with 16 bases in between. This CDR3 has 14 amino acids.

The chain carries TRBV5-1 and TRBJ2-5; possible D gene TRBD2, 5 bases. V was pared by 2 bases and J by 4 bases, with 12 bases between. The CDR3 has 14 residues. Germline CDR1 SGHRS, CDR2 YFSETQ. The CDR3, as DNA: TGCGCCAGCAGCTTCGAGGGTTTCTCAGAGACCCAGTACTTC. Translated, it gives CASSFEGFSETQYF. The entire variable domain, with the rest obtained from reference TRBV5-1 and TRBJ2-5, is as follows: KAGVTQTPRYLIKTRGQQVTLSCSPISGHRSVSWYQQTPGQGLQFLFEYFSETQRNKGNFPGRFSGRQFSNSRSEMNVSTLELGDSALYLCASSFEGFSETQYFGPGTRLLVL.

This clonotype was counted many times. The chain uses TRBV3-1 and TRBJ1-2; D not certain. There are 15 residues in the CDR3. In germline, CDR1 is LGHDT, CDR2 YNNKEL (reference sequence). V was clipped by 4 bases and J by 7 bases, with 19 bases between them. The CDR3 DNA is TGTGCCAGCAGCCTTGCGTTGACGGGAGTAGGTGGCTACACCTTC. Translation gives CASSLALTGVGGYTF.

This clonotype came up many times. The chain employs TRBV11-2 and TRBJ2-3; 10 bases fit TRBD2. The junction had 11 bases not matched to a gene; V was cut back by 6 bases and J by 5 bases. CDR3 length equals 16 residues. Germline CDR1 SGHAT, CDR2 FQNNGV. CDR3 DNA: TGTGCCAGCAGTTTTTCCAGCGGGGGGGCGGGAGATACGCAGTATTTT. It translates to CASSFSSGGAGDTQYF.

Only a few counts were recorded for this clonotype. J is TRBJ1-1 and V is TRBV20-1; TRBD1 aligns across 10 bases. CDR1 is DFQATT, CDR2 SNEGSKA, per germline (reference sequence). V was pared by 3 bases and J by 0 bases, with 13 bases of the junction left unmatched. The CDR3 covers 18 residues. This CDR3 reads CSARIVARDRGLNTEAFF. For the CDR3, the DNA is TGCAGTGCTAGGATTGTGGCCCGGGACAGGGGTTTGAACACTGAAGCTTTCTTT.

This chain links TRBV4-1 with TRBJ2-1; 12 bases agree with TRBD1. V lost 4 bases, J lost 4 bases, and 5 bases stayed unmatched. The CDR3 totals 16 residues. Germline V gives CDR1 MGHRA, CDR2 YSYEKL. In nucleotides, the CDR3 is TGCGCCAGCAGCCTCCGGGACAGGGGGCCATACAATGAGCAGTTCTTC. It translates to CASSLRDRGPYNEQFF.

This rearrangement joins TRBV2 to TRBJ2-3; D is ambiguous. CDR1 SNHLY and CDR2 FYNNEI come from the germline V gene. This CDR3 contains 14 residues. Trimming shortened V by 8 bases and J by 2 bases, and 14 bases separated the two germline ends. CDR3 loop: CASVSQAATDTQYF. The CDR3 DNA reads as TGTGCCAGCGTTAGTCAGGCGGCCACAGATACGCAGTATTTT.

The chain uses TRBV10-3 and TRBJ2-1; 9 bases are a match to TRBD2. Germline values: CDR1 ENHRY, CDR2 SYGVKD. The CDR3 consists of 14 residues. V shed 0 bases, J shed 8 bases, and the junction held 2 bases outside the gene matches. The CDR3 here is CAISESLAGDEQFF. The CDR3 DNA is TGTGCCATCAGTGAGTCGTTAGCGGGGGATGAGCAGTTCTTC.

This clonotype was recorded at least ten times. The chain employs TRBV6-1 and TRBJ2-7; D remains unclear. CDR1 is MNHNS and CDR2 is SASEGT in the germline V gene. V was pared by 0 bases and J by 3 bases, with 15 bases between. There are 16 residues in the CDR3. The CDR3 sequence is CASSEAFGQRDYEQYF. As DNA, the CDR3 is TGTGCCAGCAGTGAAGCATTTGGGCAGAGAGACTACGAGCAGTACTTC.

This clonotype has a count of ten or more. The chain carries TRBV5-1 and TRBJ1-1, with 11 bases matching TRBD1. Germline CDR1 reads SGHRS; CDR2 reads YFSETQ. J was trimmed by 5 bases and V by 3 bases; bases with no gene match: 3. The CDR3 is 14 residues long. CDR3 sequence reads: CASSWTGGNTEAFF. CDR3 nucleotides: TGCGCCAGCAGCTGGACAGGGGGCAATACTGAAGCTTTCTTT.

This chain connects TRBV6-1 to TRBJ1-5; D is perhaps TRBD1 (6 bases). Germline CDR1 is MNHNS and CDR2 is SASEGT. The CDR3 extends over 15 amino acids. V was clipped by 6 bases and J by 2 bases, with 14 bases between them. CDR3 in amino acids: CASRDSLWRNQPQHF. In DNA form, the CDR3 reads TGTGCCAGCAGGGACAGCCTCTGGCGCAATCAGCCCCAGCATTTT.

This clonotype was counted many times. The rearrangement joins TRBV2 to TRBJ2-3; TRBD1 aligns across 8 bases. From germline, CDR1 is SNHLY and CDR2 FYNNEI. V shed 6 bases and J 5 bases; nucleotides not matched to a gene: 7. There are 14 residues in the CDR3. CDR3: CASSSDRGKDTQYF. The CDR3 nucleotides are TGTGCCAGCAGCTCAGACAGGGGCAAAGATACGCAGTATTTT.

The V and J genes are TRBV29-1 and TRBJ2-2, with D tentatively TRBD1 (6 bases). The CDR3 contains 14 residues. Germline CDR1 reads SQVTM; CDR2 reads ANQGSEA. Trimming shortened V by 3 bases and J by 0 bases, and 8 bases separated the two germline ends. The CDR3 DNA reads TGCAGCGTTGACGCAGGGGCGAACACCGGGGAGCTGTTTTTT. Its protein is CSVDAGANTGELFF.

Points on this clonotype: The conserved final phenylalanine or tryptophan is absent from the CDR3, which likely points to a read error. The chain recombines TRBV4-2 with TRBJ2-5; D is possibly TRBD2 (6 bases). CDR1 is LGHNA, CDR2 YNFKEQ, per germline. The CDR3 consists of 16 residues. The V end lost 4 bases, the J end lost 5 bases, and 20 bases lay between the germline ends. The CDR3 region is CASSRGEDGERETQYL. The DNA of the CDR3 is TGTGCCAGCAGCCGGGGGGAGGACGGGGAGCGGGAGACCCAGTACCTC.

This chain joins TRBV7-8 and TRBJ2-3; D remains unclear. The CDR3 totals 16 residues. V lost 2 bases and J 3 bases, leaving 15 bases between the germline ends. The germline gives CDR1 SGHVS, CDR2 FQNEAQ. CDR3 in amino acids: CASSLKSGSLTDTQYF. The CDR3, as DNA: TGTGCCAGCAGCTTAAAGTCGGGCTCGTTGACAGATACGCAGTATTTT.

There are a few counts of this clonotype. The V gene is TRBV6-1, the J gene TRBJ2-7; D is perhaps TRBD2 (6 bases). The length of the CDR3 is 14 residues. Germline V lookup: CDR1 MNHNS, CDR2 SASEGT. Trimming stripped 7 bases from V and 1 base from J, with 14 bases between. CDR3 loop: CASNPGGSSYEQYF. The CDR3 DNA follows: TGTGCCAGCAACCCCGGAGGGTCATCCTACGAGCAGTACTTC.

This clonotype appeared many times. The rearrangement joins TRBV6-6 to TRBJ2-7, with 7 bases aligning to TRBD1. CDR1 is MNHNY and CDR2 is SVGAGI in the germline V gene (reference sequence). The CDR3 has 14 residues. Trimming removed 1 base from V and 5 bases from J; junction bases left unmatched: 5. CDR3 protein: CASSYLDRRHEQYF. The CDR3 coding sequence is TGTGCCAGCAGTTACTTGGACAGGCGCCACGAGCAGTACTTC.